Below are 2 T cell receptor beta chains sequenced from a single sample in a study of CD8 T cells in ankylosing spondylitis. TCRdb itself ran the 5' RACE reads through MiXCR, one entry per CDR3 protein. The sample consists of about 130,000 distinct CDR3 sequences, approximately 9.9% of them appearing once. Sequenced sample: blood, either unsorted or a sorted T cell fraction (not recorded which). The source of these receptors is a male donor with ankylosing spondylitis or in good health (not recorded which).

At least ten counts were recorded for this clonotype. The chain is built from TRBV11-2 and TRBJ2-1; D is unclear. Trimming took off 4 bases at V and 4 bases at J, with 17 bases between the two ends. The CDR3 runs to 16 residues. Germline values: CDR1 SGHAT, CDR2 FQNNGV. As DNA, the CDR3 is TGTGCCAGCAGCTCACTCCGGGCCACAAATTACAATGAGCAGTTCTTC. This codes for CASSSLRATNYNEQFF.

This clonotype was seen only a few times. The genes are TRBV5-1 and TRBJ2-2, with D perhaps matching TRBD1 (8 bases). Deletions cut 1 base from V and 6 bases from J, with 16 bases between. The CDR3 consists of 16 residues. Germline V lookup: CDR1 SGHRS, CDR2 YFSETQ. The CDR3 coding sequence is TGCGCCAGCAGCTTGACAGGGGGACTACGAGCCGGGGAGCTGTTTTTT. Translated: CASSLTGGLRAGELFF.